The T cell receptor (beta chain) under discussion was sequenced for a study of metastatic and nonmetastatic thyroid tumors. Findings and caveats of the study: Benign nodules reportedly had significantly lower TCR beta diversity than malignant thyroid tumors in blood and tumor.

All patients were treatment-naive before thyroid surgery. Losses at the gene ends were 6 bases for V and 2 bases for J; bases not matched to a gene: 6. CDR1 MNHEY and CDR2 SVGEGT come from the germline V gene. The CDR3 runs 14 residues. In its sample, this clone was seen a few times. Its antigen is unknown. TCRdb reanalyzed the PCR reads via MiXCR. This sample carries approximately 32,000 clones, around a third of them seen once, and the ten largest clones take 15% to 20%. This TCR came from a female donor with papillary thyroid cancer or a benign thyroid nodule (not recorded which). Some clones in this sample may be carry-over from other donors' samples. The source material was tumor tissue. V and J are TRBV6-2 or TRBV6-3 and TRBJ1-2; 7 bases match TRBD1. The CDR3 protein is CASRRSRGNYGYTF. CDR3 DNA sequence: TGTGCCAGCAGGCGAAGCAGGGGGAACTATGGCTACACCTTC.